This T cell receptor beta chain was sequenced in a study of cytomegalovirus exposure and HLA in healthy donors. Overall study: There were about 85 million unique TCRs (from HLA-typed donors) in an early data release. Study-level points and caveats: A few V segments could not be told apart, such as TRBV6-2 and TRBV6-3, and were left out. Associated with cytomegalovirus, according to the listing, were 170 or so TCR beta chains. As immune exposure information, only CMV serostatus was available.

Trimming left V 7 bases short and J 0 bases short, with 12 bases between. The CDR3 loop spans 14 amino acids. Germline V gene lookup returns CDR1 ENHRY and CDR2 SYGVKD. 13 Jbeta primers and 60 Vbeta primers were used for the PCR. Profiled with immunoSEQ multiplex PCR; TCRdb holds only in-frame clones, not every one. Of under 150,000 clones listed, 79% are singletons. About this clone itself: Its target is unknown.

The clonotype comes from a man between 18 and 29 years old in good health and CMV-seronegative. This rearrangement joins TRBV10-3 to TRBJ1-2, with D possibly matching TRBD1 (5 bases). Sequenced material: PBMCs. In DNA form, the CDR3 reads TGTGCCATCATCCTAGACAGCTCTAACTATGGCTACACCTTC. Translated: CAIILDSSNYGYTF.